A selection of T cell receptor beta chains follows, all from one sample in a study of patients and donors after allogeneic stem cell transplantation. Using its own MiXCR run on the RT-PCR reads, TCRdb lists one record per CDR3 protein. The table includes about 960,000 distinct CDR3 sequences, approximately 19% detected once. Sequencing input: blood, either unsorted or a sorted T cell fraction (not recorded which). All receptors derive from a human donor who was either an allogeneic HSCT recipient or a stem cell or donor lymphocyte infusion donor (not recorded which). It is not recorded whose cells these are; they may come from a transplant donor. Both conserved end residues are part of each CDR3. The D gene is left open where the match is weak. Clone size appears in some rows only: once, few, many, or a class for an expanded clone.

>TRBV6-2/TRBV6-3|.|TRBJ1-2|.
TGTGCCAGCAGTCCTGATGGTGGGCCCGGAGGCTACACCTTC
CASSPDGGPGGYTF
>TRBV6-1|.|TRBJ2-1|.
TGTGCCAGCAGCCGAAGATCAGGAAATAATCGGGAGCAGTTCTTC
CASSRRSGNNREQFF
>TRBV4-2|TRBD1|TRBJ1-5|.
TGTGCCAGCAGCCAAGACTCCTCGGGACAGGGCAATCAGCCCCAGCATTTT
CASSQDSSGQGNQPQHF
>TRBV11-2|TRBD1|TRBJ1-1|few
TGTGCCAGCAGCTCGATACAGGGACAGAAGAACACTGAAGCTTTCTTT
CASSSIQGQKNTEAFF
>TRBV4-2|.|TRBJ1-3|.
TGTGCCAGCAGCCAAGAAATTAAGGGGTCTGGAAACACCATATATTTT
CASSQEIKGSGNTIYF
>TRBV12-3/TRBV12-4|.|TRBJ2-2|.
TGTGCCAGCAGTAAGAATGCAGGGGCGAACACCGGGGAGCTGTTTTTT
CASSKNAGANTGELFF
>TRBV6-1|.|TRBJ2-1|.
TGTGCCAGCAGTGAAGCCGTGAATCATGAGCAGTTCTTC
CASSEAVNHEQFF
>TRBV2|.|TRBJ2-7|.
TGTGCCAGCAGTGAAGGTCCCGTTGGGTATGACCACGGGCAGTACTTC
CASSEGPVGYDHGQYF
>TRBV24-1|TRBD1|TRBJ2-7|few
TGTGCCACCAGTGATTTGCAATTGGGGACAGGGTCCTACGAGCAGTACTTC
CATSDLQLGTGSYEQYF
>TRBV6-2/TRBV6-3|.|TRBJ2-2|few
TGTGCCAGCAGTTACTCGAGTCCTAGCCCGACTTTTTTGAACACCGGGGAGCTGTTTTTT
CASSYSSPSPTFLNTGELFF
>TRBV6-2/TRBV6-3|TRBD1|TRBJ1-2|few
TGTGCCAGCGACAGGGGGAGGTATGGCTACACCTTC
CASDRGRYGYTF
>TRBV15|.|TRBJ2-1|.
TGTGCCACCAGCAGAGATCCGATAGGAGGTTACGAGCAGTTCTTC
CATSRDPIGGYEQFF
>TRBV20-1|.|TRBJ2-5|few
TGCAGTGCTAGTAGCCCAGGGCGGCGGAAGACCCAGTACTTC
CSASSPGRRKTQYF
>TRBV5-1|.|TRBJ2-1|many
TGCGCCAGCAGCCTAGGTAGTGGGAGACACAATGAGCAGTTCTTC
CASSLGSGRHNEQFF
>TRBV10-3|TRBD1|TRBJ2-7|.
TGTGCCATCAGCCCGACCGACAGGGTCTACGAGCAGTACTTC
CAISPTDRVYEQYF
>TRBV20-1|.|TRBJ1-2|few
TGCAGTGCTAGAGGGGCGAGACAGTCGGGCGGCTACACCTTC
CSARGARQSGGYTF
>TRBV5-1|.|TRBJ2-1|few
TGCGCCAGCAGCCAGGGACATAGCTCCTACAATGAGCAGTTCTTC
CASSQGHSSYNEQFF
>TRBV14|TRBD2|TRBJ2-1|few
TGTGCCAGCAGCCAAGATAGTGGGTCTAGCGGGACCCGGGGCTCCTACAATGAGCAGTTCTTC
CASSQDSGSSGTRGSYNEQFF
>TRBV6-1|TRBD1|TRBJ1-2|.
TGTGCCAGCAGCCTGGACAGGGAGGCCTATGGCTACACCTTC
CASSLDREAYGYTF
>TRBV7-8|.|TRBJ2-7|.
TGTGCCAGCAGCTTAGCGCAGAGCGGCTCCTACGAGCAGTACTTC
CASSLAQSGSYEQYF
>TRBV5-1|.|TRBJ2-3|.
TGCGCCAGCAGGCCAGGCTCCAAGTCCGCAGATACGCAGTATTTT
CASRPGSKSADTQYF
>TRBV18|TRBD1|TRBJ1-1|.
TGTGCCAGCTCACCCGGACAGGCAAAGAACACTGAAGCTTTCTTT
CASSPGQAKNTEAFF
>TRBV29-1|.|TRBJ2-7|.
TGCAGCGTTGAAGAGCAGGCGAGCTACGAGCAGTACTTC
CSVEEQASYEQYF
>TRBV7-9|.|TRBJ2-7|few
TGTGCCAGCAGACCAGGGATCTCCTACGAGCAGTACTTC
CASRPGISYEQYF
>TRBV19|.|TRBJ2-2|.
TGTGCCTCCCAAATGGGGGAGCTGTTTTTT
CASQMGELFF
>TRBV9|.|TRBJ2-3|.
TGTGCCAGCAGCGGAGGGTGGGTTAGCACAGATACGCAGTATTTT
CASSGGWVSTDTQYF
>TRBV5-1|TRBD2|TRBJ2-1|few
TGCGCCAGCAGCTTGGCCGGCGGAGCGGGGAGACACAATGAGCAGTTCTTC
CASSLAGGAGRHNEQFF
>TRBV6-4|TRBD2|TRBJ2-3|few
TGTGCCAGCACCAGAAGCCCGGGAGGAACAGATACGCAGTATTTT
CASTRSPGGTDTQYF
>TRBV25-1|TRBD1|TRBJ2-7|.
TGTGCCAGCAGAGCCGGGACAGGGTCAGGGGGTCAGTACTTC
CASRAGTGSGGQYF
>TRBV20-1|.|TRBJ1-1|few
TGCAGTGCTAGAGAGACGGGCAACACTGAAGCTTTCTTT
CSARETGNTEAFF
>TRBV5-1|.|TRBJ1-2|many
TGCGCCAGCAGCTTGGAGGCCAGCAACTATGGCTACACCTTC
CASSLEASNYGYTF
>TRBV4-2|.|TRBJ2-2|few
TGTGCCAGCAGCCAAGATTGGGCAGGGTTGACCGGGGAGCTGTTTTTT
CASSQDWAGLTGELFF
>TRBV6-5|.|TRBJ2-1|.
TGTGCCAGCAGTCGTGGGGCTGGTGAGCAGTTCTTC
CASSRGAGEQFF
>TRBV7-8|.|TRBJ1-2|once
TGTGCCAGCAGCTTAAGACCACCGTCTAACTATGGCTACACCTTC
CASSLRPPSNYGYTF
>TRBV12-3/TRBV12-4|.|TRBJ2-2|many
TGTGCCAGCACCGGCTTGCGGCTAACCGGGGAGCTGTTTTTT
CASTGLRLTGELFF
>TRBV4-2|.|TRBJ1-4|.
TGTGCCAGCAGCCAAGCGGACGGATCAACTAATGAAAAACTGTTTTTT
CASSQADGSTNEKLFF
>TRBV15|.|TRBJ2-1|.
TGTGCCATCAGAAAGATGGGGGGTGAGCAGTTCTTC
CAIRKMGGEQFF
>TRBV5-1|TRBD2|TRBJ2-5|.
TGCGCCAGCAGCTTGGCCGCGGGAGTTACCGGGGAGACCCAGTACTTC
CASSLAAGVTGETQYF
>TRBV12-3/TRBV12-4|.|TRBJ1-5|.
TGTGCCAGCAGTTTAAATTCGAGGCGGGTGGATCAGCCCCAGCATTTT
CASSLNSRRVDQPQHF
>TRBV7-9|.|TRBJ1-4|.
TGTGCCAGCAGCTCCCCCAAAACGGCAACTAATGAAAAACTGTTTTTT
CASSSPKTATNEKLFF
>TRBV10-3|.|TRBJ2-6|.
TGTGCCATCAGCACTGGGGCCAACGTCCTGACTTTC
CAISTGANVLTF
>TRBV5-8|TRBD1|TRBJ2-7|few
TGTGCCAGCAGCTTGCTGGGACAGGGTTATGGGTACGAGCAGTACTTC
CASSLLGQGYGYEQYF
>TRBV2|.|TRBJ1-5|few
TGTGCCGGCCGTCCGGGGGTCCATCAGCCCCAGCATTTT
CAGRPGVHQPQHF
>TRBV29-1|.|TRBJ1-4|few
TGCAGCGTACGTGGTGCGGCCGGTGAAAAACTGTTTTTT
CSVRGAAGEKLFF
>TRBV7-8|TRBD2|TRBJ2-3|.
TGTGCCAGCAGCATTGCCTCTAGCGGTCCCACAGATACGCAGTATTTT
CASSIASSGPTDTQYF
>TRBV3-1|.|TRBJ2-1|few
TGTGCCAGCAGCTCAGGTAGGGAGCAGTTCTTC
CASSSGREQFF
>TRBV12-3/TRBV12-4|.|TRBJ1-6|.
TGTGCCAGCGGAATCCAGAGCTCCTATAATTCACCCCTCCACTTT
CASGIQSSYNSPLHF
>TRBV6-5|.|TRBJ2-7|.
TGTGCCAGCAGTTACTCATCGGCGGGCACCTACGAGCAGTACTTC
CASSYSSAGTYEQYF
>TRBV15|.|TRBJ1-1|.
TGTGCCACCAGCAGAGGCTGGGGCCGGGGTTCCATGAACACTGAAGCTTTCTTT
CATSRGWGRGSMNTEAFF
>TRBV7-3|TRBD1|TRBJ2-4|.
TGTGCCAGCAGCCGACCCGGGACAGGACAAAACATTCAGTACTTC
CASSRPGTGQNIQYF
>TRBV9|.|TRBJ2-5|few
TGTGCCAGCAGCGTAAACCCAATAGCTGAGGGATTTCAGACCCAGTACTTC
CASSVNPIAEGFQTQYF
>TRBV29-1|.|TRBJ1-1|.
TGCAGCGTTGAAACTTCTTCATCGAGGAACACTGAAGCTTTCTTT
CSVETSSSRNTEAFF
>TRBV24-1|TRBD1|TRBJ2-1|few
TGTGCCACCAGTGTAACCGGGACAGGGAAGGTCAATGAGCAGTTCTTC
CATSVTGTGKVNEQFF